The rows below give T cell receptor beta chains drawn from one sample of a study of CXCR3-negative and CXCR3-positive naive CD8 T cells. TCRdb reprocessed the 5' RACE reads, keeping one entry per CDR3 protein, no DNA. Across over 95,000 distinct CDR3 sequences, the top ten clones capture just over 0.35% of the sample. Sequencing input: naive CXCR3+ CD8+ T cells from blood. All receptors come from a human donor in good health. Some clones in this sample may be carry-over from other donors' samples. The CDR3 runs from the conserved cysteine through the conserved F or W.

v_gene,j_gene,CDR3aa
TRBV6-2/TRBV6-3,TRBJ2-7,CASSYSGLAGGPVAYEQYF
TRBV29-1,TRBJ1-5,CSVWEDLDQPQHF
TRBV29-1,TRBJ1-2,CSVEADPYGYTF
TRBV29-1,TRBJ1-3,CSVSGQGRNTIYF
TRBV11-3,TRBJ2-2,CASSLAVTANTGELFF
TRBV12-3/TRBV12-4,TRBJ2-1,CASSFPRGGYNEQLF
TRBV12-3/TRBV12-4,TRBJ2-5,CASNVGFETQYF
TRBV28,TRBJ2-7,CASNHGTGAYEQYF
TRBV6-1,TRBJ1-5,CASSEVPGNQPQHF
TRBV28,TRBJ2-7,CASSLTGTEYEQYF
TRBV14,TRBJ2-7,CASSQEGTGQGGYEQYF
TRBV7-9,TRBJ1-1,CASSSGDLGAFF
TRBV10-2,TRBJ2-1,CASSEAILPYNEQFF
TRBV5-5,TRBJ2-1,CASSSLWEQFF
TRBV6-6,TRBJ2-1,CASETGAAYNEQFF